These T cell receptor beta chains were read from a single sample in a study of T cells in localized non-small cell lung cancer. Only in-frame clones appear in the TCRdb table, and some are missing; sequencing was by immunoSEQ multiplex PCR. The sample includes approximately 4,000 clones, approximately 30% of them seen just once. The specimen was normal lung tissue next to the tumor, collected before any cancer treatment. Receptor source: a male donor older than 55 with stage III lung adenocarcinoma. CDR3s include the opening cysteine and the closing phenylalanine or tryptophan. A D gene is named only where the DNA matches it firmly. Rows give clone size only sometimes, using once, few, many, or a class for an expanded clone.

D	size	V	J	DNA	CDR3
NA	medium-sized	TRBV6-8	TRBJ2-3	TGTGCCAGCATAAGACAGGGCACAGATACGCAGTATTTT	CASIRQGTDTQYF
NA	few	TRBV19	TRBJ1-1	TGTGCCAGTAGTATAGGGGGGACCATGAACACTGAAGCTTTCTTT	CASSIGGTMNTEAFF
NA	few	TRBV6-8	TRBJ1-5	TGTGCCAGCAGGCCGGGGCATAGCAATCAGCCCCAGCATTTT	CASRPGHSNQPQHF
NA	NA	TRBV19	TRBJ2-7	TGTGCCAGTAGTATAGAGGCGGCCTACGAGCAGTACTTC	CASSIEAAYEQYF
NA	few	TRBV7-5	TRBJ2-7	TGTGCCAGCAGCATACGAAACCGGCTCTACGAGCAGTACTTC	CASSIRNRLYEQYF
NA	NA	TRBV5-1	TRBJ2-3	TGCGCCAGCAGCTTGGGGGGTCCTAGCACAGATACGCAGTATTTT	CASSLGGPSTDTQYF
NA	NA	TRBV19	TRBJ2-1	TGTGCCAGTAGTACTGATTTGGGGGCCTATGAGCAGTTCTTC	CASSTDLGAYEQFF
NA	NA	TRBV29-1	TRBJ2-2	TGCAGCGTTTATGACAGCCAAGGGATCACCGGGGAGCTGTTTTTT	CSVYDSQGITGELFF
NA	NA	TRBV18	TRBJ1-2	TGTGCCAGCTCACCAAGTTTCAGGGGCGACTATGGCTACACCTTC	CASSPSFRGDYGYTF
NA	NA	TRBV19	TRBJ1-5	TGTGCCAGTAGTATAGGGCGGCTTAATTGGCAGCCCCAGCATTTT	CASSIGRLNWQPQHF
NA	NA	TRBV11-3	TRBJ2-7	TGTGCCAGCAGCACTAGCCGGGGCCTGGGCGAGCAGTACTTC	CASSTSRGLGEQYF
TRBD2	few	TRBV11-3	TRBJ2-7	TGTGCCAGCAGCTATCGGGAGGGTAGCTCCTACGAGCAGTACTTC	CASSYREGSSYEQYF
TRBD1	NA	TRBV25-1	TRBJ2-7	TGTGCCAGCAGTTTGGGACAGGGGTCCTACGAGCAGTACTTC	CASSLGQGSYEQYF
NA	NA	TRBV5-1	TRBJ2-7	TGCGCCAGCAGCTTAAGATCAGATCCCTACCACGAGCAGTACTTC	CASSLRSDPYHEQYF
NA	NA	TRBV11-3	TRBJ2-2	TGTGCCAGCAGCTTACGAGGGCCGTGGACCGGGGAGCTGTTTTTT	CASSLRGPWTGELFF
NA	NA	TRBV9	TRBJ1-1	TGTGCCAGCAGCAAAGCACCGAGTGGGTTGGGTGAAGCTTTCTTT	CASSKAPSGLGEAFF
TRBD1	NA	TRBV29-1	TRBJ2-7	TGCAGCGTCGGACAGGGTATATACGAGCAGTACTTC	CSVGQGIYEQYF
TRBD1	NA	TRBV18	TRBJ1-4	TGTGCCAGCTCACCCCGACAGGGAGGGAGTGAAAAACTGTTTTTT	CASSPRQGGSEKLFF
TRBD2	NA	TRBV11-3	TRBJ2-2	TGTGCCAGCAGCCTGAGTAGCGGGAGTGGCGGGGAGCTGTTTTTT	CASSLSSGSGGELFF
TRBD1	few	TRBV11-3	TRBJ1-5	TGTGCCAGCAGCCCCTCGGGACAGGCTATAAGTCCCCAGCATTTT	CASSPSGQAISPQHF
TRBD1	NA	TRBV11-3	TRBJ2-7	TGTGCCAGCAGCCCTACACAGGGGGCGAGCCGCGAGCAGTACTTC	CASSPTQGASREQYF
NA	once	TRBV28	TRBJ2-5	TGTGCCAGCAGCCCACGATTGGGGCTCAAGGAGACCCAGTACTTC	CASSPRLGLKETQYF
NA	NA	TRBV18	TRBJ2-7	TGTGCCAGCTCATCAACACAGGGTTCCCACGAGCAGTACTTC	CASSSTQGSHEQYF
NA	NA	TRBV5-1	TRBJ2-1	TGCGCCAGCAGCTTTGGGAGTGGGCCCCCAGGGAATGAGCAGTTCTTC	CASSFGSGPPGNEQFF
TRBD1	NA	TRBV6-8	TRBJ1-5	TGTGCCAGCAGTTACAGGGACAGGGGATATCAGCCCCAGCATTTT	CASSYRDRGYQPQHF
NA	NA	TRBV6-7	TRBJ1-5	TGTGCCAGCAGCTACCGGGACTTCCAGCATTTT	CASSYRDFQHF
TRBD2	NA	TRBV30	TRBJ2-1	TGTGCCTGGAAAATGTTAGCGGGAGGGAGCTCCTACAATGAGCAGTTCTTC	CAWKMLAGGSSYNEQFF
TRBD2	few	TRBV6-8	TRBJ2-1	TGTGCCAGCAGTTGGACTAGTGGGGACGATGAGCAGTTCTTC	CASSWTSGDDEQFF
NA	NA	TRBV18	TRBJ2-2	TGTGCCAGCTCACCACCGAACACCGGGGAGCTGTTTTTT	CASSPPNTGELFF
NA	few	TRBV15	TRBJ1-1	TGTGCCTCACGCATGGGGCGGTGGAACACTGAAGCTTTCTTT	CASRMGRWNTEAFF
NA	NA	TRBV11-3	TRBJ2-2	TGTGCCAGCACCTGGGGGGGCGCCGCCACCGGGGAGCTGTTTTTT	CASTWGGAATGELFF
NA	NA	TRBV6-8	TRBJ1-1	TGTGCCAGCACCCCCCGGACAGACATGAACACTGAAGCTTTCTTT	CASTPRTDMNTEAFF
TRBD1	NA	TRBV19	TRBJ2-7	TGTGCCAGTAGTTCTCCCCGGACAGGGGAGTACGAGCAGTACTTC	CASSSPRTGEYEQYF
TRBD2	few	TRBV10-2	TRBJ2-7	TGCGCCAGCGAGCGGGGGGGGTACGAGCAGTACTTC	CASERGGYEQYF
TRBD2	few	TRBV5-1	TRBJ2-7	TGCGCCAGCAGCCAAGAAGTAGGCGGGAGGTCGAGCTCCTACGAGCAGTACTTC	CASSQEVGGRSSSYEQYF
TRBD1	NA	TRBV19	TRBJ1-2	TGTGCCAGTAGCCAGACAGGGATCTATGGCTACACCTTC	CASSQTGIYGYTF
TRBD2	NA	TRBV15	TRBJ2-7	TGTGCCACCAGCAGGGCCCTTAGCGGGAGGGCCTACGAGCAGTACTTC	CATSRALSGRAYEQYF
TRBD1	NA	TRBV6-8	TRBJ1-1	TGTGCCAGCAGTTACATAATCGGGACAGGGAACACTGAAGCTTTCTTT	CASSYIIGTGNTEAFF
TRBD1	few	TRBV11-3	TRBJ2-7	TGTGCCAGCAGCCCCCGGCCGGGACAGGGGGCGAATTACGAGCAGTACTTC	CASSPRPGQGANYEQYF
TRBD1	NA	TRBV6-8	TRBJ1-5	TGTGCCATCAGTCCGACAGGGGGAGGTCAGCCCCAGCATTTT	CAISPTGGGQPQHF